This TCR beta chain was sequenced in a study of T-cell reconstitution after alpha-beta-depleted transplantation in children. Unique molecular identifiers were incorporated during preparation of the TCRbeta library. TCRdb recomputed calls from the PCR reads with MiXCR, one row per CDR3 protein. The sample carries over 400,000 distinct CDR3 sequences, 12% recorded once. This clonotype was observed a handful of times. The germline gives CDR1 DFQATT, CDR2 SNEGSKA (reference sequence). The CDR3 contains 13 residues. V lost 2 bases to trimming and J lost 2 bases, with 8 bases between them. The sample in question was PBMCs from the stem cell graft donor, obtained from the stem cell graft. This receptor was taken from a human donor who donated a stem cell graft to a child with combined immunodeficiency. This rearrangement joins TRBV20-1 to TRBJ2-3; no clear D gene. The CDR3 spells CSARPTATDTQYF. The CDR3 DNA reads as TGCAGTGCTAGACCGACGGCCACAGATACGCAGTATTTT.